A selection of T cell receptor beta chains follows, all from one sample in a study of CD8 T cells in Susac syndrome. TCRdb processed the immunoSEQ multiplex PCR reads anew with MiXCR; each CDR3 protein has one entry. This table holds about 190,000 distinct CDR3 sequences, roughly 94% found once. The specimen sequenced was CD8+ T cells from PBMCs. All receptors come from a human donor with Susac syndrome. Both conserved end residues are part of each CDR3. Fields, in order: V gene, J gene, CDR3 protein.

>TRBV20-1|TRBJ2-2
CSARDRVWGKNTGELFF
>TRBV14|TRBJ2-3
CASSQGVAGYITDTQYF
>TRBV2|TRBJ1-4
CASSEAGGLDEKLFF
>TRBV10-3|TRBJ1-1
CAISEQGNTEAFF
>TRBV28|TRBJ2-3
CASSLSPSTDTQYF
>TRBV13|TRBJ2-1
CASSSQLNPTSGSGYNEQFF
>TRBV9|TRBJ2-5
CASSPKGLAGPQETQYF
>TRBV11-2|TRBJ2-4
CASSSTGRQPKNIQYF
>TRBV19|TRBJ2-2
CASRVDRVNTGELFF
>TRBV28|TRBJ2-7
CASSLLGGSLYEQYF
>TRBV29-1|TRBJ2-3
CSVDAGDTDTQYF
>TRBV24-1|TRBJ1-2
CATSESKRGNYGYTF
>TRBV5-6|TRBJ2-5
CASSPPGTETQYF
>TRBV7-9|TRBJ2-7
CASSTPQLVLASYEQYF
>TRBV6-5|TRBJ2-7
CASSPRGGSYEQYF
>TRBV13|TRBJ1-2
CASSLRGYELNYGYTF
>TRBV30|TRBJ2-7
CAWRGSYEQYF
>TRBV2|TRBJ2-5
CASRLIPGLAGAGQETQYF
>TRBV20-1|TRBJ2-1
CSAPPPGVNEQFF
>TRBV29-1|TRBJ2-7
CSVAGTGTLAYEQYF
>TRBV3-1|TRBJ2-3
CASSQGLGVAGPTDTQYF
>TRBV18|TRBJ2-7
CASSWEADLYDEQYF
>TRBV9|TRBJ2-1
CASSDLAGAYNEQFF
>TRBV7-3|TRBJ1-1
CASSLNSLGAENTEAFF
>TRBV13|TRBJ2-6
CASSPREGANVLTF
>TRBV20-1|TRBJ1-1
CSASTRDRVSEAFF
>TRBV20-1|TRBJ2-7
CSQQGGDSYEQYF
>TRBV7-9|TRBJ1-2
CASSPQGIFGYTF
>TRBV13|TRBJ2-5
CASSLGLQETQYF
>TRBV11-1|TRBJ2-5
CASSFTPTGSLAGHNLETQYF
>TRBV15|TRBJ1-1
CATGTGYTEAFF
>TRBV20-1|TRBJ2-1
CSARDRFRGESSYNEQFF
>TRBV13|TRBJ2-3
CASSLEGGTDTQYF
>TRBV5-4|TRBJ2-3
CASSPGTTNMDTQYF
>TRBV2|TRBJ2-5
CASRDSGRGGGETQYF
>TRBV6-2/TRBV6-3|TRBJ1-5
CASLSGQVGNQPQHF
>TRBV15|TRBJ2-5
CATSSSLAGEETQYF
>TRBV6-2/TRBV6-3|TRBJ2-1
CASSYSGGGYNEQFF
>TRBV13|TRBJ2-7
CASRQQGYEQYF
>TRBV10-3|TRBJ2-7
CATTDPISYEQYF
>TRBV12-5|TRBJ2-3
CATEAGSSDTQYF
>TRBV5-4|TRBJ2-1
CASSEGSYEQFF
>TRBV2|TRBJ1-2
CASATENNYGYTF
>TRBV27|TRBJ2-1
CASSSYPGGGIYNEQFF
>TRBV28|TRBJ2-7
CAITGSSSYEQYF
>TRBV5-6|TRBJ1-6
CASSFVGQGFSPLHF
>TRBV7-2|TRBJ2-1
CASSLRSGGNEQFF
>TRBV20-1|TRBJ1-2
CSAREGDNYGYTF
>TRBV29-1|TRBJ2-3
CSVAELQGITSTDTQYF
>TRBV4-1|TRBJ2-3
CASSHPKGESTDTQYF
>TRBV20-1|TRBJ2-7
CSAPSQLAEPTMSFYEQYF
>TRBV20-1|TRBJ2-5
CSARGYTPGQGARETQYF
>TRBV11-2|TRBJ1-1
CASSLALQGVRNTEAFF
>TRBV7-9|TRBJ2-1
CASSLGGGIDNEQFF
>TRBV15|TRBJ2-3
CATSSHLAGVTDTQYF